This passage covers 10 T cell receptor beta chains from one sample sequenced in a study of patients and donors after allogeneic stem cell transplantation. TCRdb reprocessed the RT-PCR reads with MiXCR, giving one entry per CDR3 protein. The table has a few hundred thousand distinct CDR3 sequences, 14% seen once. Input material: blood, either unsorted or a sorted T cell fraction (not recorded which). These receptors all come from a human donor who was either an allogeneic HSCT recipient or a stem cell or donor lymphocyte infusion donor (not recorded which). It is not recorded whose cells these are; they may come from a transplant donor.

V gene TRBV28 combines with J gene TRBJ1-6; no clear D. Trimming took off 1 base at V and 10 bases at J, with 5 bases between the two ends. This CDR3 has 12 amino acids. Germline V gene sequence: CDR1 MDHEN, CDR2 SYDVKM. CDR3 coding DNA: TGTGCCAGCAGTTTATCAACATCACCCCTCCACTTT. Translation gives CASSLSTSPLHF.

This clonotype was counted only a few times. This chain connects TRBV5-4 to TRBJ2-3, with 7 bases fitting TRBD2. The junction had 16 bases not matched to a gene; V was cut back by 3 bases and J by 3 bases. Germline V gene data show CDR1 as SGHNT and CDR2 as YYREEE (reference sequence). The CDR3 totals 18 residues. Written as DNA, the CDR3 is TGTGCCAGCAGCTCCCCCTTGGGGGGGATTGACCGGACAGATACGCAGTATTTT. Translating it yields CASSSPLGGIDRTDTQYF.

The chain combines TRBV24-1 with TRBJ2-5, with D unclear. The CDR3 is made up of 15 amino acids. Germline loops: CDR1 KGHDR, CDR2 SFDVKD. The V end was cut by 3 bases, the J end by 0 bases, with 10 bases between. CDR3 DNA: TGTGCCACCAGTGATCCATTTGGGGACCAAGAGACCCAGTACTTC. Protein product: CATSDPFGDQETQYF.

This chain connects TRBV12-3 or TRBV12-4 to TRBJ2-3; D gene ambiguous. This CDR3 has 11 amino acids. V dropped 3 bases and J dropped 5 bases, with 3 bases sitting between them. CDR3 sequence (DNA): TGTGCCAGCAGTTTTAAAGATACGCAGTATTTT. Translated: CASSFKDTQYF.

The chain joins TRBV5-1 to TRBJ2-1; 13 bases map to TRBD2. This CDR3 comprises 15 residues. Germline V CDR1 and CDR2: SGHRS, YFSETQ. The ends lost 7 bases at V and 8 bases at J; junction bases unmatched: 9. The CDR3 loop reads CASEMGTSGTHEQFF. In DNA form, the CDR3 reads TGCGCCAGCGAAATGGGGACTAGCGGGACCCATGAGCAGTTCTTC. Based on the CDR3 plus reference TRBV5-1 and TRBJ2-1, the full variable domain is KAGVTQTPRYLIKTRGQQVTLSCSPISGHRSVSWYQQTPGQGLQFLFEYFSETQRNKGNFPGRFSGRQFSNSRSEMNVSTLELGDSALYLCASEMGTSGTHEQFFGPGTRLTVL.

This clonotype was seen a handful of times. The J gene is TRBJ2-2, the V gene TRBV5-1, with 12 bases that match TRBD2. Looked up from germline, CDR1 is SGHRS and CDR2 is YFSETQ. J lost 5 bases, V lost 4 bases, and 12 bases had no gene match. The CDR3 covers 18 residues. CDR3 residues: CASSPGLAGSWGTGELFF. CDR3 DNA: TGCGCCAGCAGCCCAGGACTAGCGGGGTCCTGGGGGACCGGGGAGCTGTTTTTT.

This clonotype turned up a few times. The chain joins TRBV20-1 to TRBJ2-4; the D gene could be TRBD1 or TRBD2 (7 bases each). Germline V gives CDR1 DFQATT, CDR2 SNEGSKA (reference sequence). This CDR3 is built from 16 residues. Between the trimmed V and J ends, which lost 6 bases and 0 bases, there was a span of 18 bases. The CDR3 DNA is TGCAGTGCCCAGAACAGGGGAGGGAAAGCCAAAAACATTCAGTACTTC. Amino acids: CSAQNRGGKAKNIQYF.

Only a few counts were recorded for this clonotype. Here the CDR3 DNA reads TGTGCCAGCAGCCCTGACAGGGGGCAGGGTGGCTACACCTTC. It encodes CASSPDRGQGGYTF. The gene calls are TRBV7-2 and TRBJ1-2; 10 positions match TRBD1. The CDR3 spans 14 residues. Germline lookup yields CDR1 SGHTA and CDR2 FQGNSA. V lost 5 bases, J lost 7 bases, and 7 bases stayed unmatched.

This clonotype was recorded a few times. J is TRBJ1-1 and V is TRBV2, with 8 bases matching TRBD1. Per germline, CDR1 SNHLY and CDR2 FYNNEI. V gave up 8 bases and J gave up 4 bases; unmatched junction bases: 12. This CDR3 has 15 amino acids. The CDR3 nucleotides read TGTGCCAGCCAGAGGAGACAGGGGTTGAGCACTGAAGCTTTCTTT. This codes for CASQRRQGLSTEAFF.

This clonotype has a count of ten or more. V usage is TRBV7-9 and J usage is TRBJ1-5; 8 bases align to TRBD1. The junction had 7 bases not matched to a gene; V was cut back by 5 bases and J by 4 bases. CDR1 and CDR2 (germline): SEHNR, FQNEAQ (reference sequence). There are 15 residues in the CDR3. The DNA of the CDR3 is TGTGCCAGCAGCCCGACAGGGGTCCTAAATCAGCCCCAGCATTTT. Translation: CASSPTGVLNQPQHF.